The clone carrying this TCR beta chain was found many times. Authors of the study amplified TCR beta CDR3 regions from RNA transcripts. A first-round RT-PCR of the TCR CDR3 used the HTBI primer set. MiXCR was run by TCRdb on the multiplex PCR reads, yielding one entry per CDR3 protein. This sample has about 160,000 distinct CDR3 sequences, with 8% to 9.5% found just once. This record belongs to a study of T cells in Graves' hyperthyroidism and ophthalmopathy. Study as a whole: Peripheral blood was collected at initial diagnosis, before any treatment.

Germline-derived CDR1 and CDR2 are SQVTM and ANQGSEA. CDR3 size: 13 residues. Trimming cost V 3 bases and J 0 bases; bases outside gene matches: 1. Sample: blood. This chain joins TRBV29-1 and TRBJ2-5; 7 bases are shared with TRBD1. The sequence was obtained from a woman between 18 and 30 years old with Graves' hyperthyroidism that later progressed to Graves' ophthalmopathy. The CDR3 region is CSVEDRHQETQYF. The CDR3 nucleotides are TGCAGCGTTGAGGACAGGCACCAAGAGACCCAGTACTTC.